The table lists the clone carrying this TCR beta chain with a few counts. As yet, its antigen is unknown. This sample is drawn from a study of shared clonotypes between healthy human individuals. TCRdb's copy holds only in-frame clones and misses some; the assay was immunoSEQ multiplex PCR. The data show some 900,000 clones, with 76% seen just once and over 1.3% held by the top ten. Trimming took 4 bases from V and 3 from J, leaving 10 bases between them. CDR3 length equals 13 residues. CDR1 and CDR2 (germline): SQVTM, ANQGSEA. Study-wide points: The generation probabilities recorded for non-shared clonotypes fell below those of clonotypes shared by all four donors. Read depth was anticipated to influence clonotype sharing among donors.

The TCR comes from a man in his late teens or twenties in good health. What was sequenced was memory CD4+ T cells sorted from blood. The subset: CD45RA-negative fraction. The chain is built from TRBV29-1 and TRBJ1-3; D unclear. This CDR3 reads CSVVRGHGNTIYF. CDR3 DNA sequence: TGCAGCGTTGTCCGCGGGCATGGAAACACCATATATTTT.